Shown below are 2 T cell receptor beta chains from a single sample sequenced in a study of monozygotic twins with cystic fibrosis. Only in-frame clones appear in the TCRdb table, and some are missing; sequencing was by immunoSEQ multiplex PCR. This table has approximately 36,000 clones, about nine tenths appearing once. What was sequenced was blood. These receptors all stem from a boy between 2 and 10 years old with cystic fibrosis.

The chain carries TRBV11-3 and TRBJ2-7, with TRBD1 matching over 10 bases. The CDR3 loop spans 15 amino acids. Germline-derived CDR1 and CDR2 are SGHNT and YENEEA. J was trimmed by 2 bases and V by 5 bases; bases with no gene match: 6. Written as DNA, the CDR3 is TGTGCCAGCAGCCTCGGAGGGACAGGGGCCTACGAGCAGTACTTC. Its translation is CASSLGGTGAYEQYF.

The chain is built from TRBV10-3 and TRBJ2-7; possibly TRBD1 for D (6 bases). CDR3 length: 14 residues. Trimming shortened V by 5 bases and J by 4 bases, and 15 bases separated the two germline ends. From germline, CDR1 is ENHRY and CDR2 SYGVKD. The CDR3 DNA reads TGTGCCATCAGTCCTACAGGGTTAGGGTACGAGCAGTACTTC. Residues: CAISPTGLGYEQYF.